What follows is one TCR beta chain and its context. Its antigen is unidentified. The CDR3 totals 14 residues. The V and J ends lost 1 base and 2 bases respectively, with 6 bases between them. CDR1 and CDR2 (germline): SEHNR, FQNEAQ (reference sequence). This entry is derived from a study of beta chain features in type 1 diabetes. Study-wide results and caveats: Shorter templates might be favored by PCR, equally in patients and controls. Compared with healthy donors, patients appeared to share more similar naive, central memory and regulatory TCRB repertoires. All four CD4+ subsets of Type 1 diabetes patients contained TCRB CDR3s that were moderately but significantly shorter.

Expressed TCRB transcripts were sequenced, since all the RNA that had been isolated was reverse transcribed. The protocol was immunoSEQ multiplex PCR, while the TCRdb copy is restricted to in-frame clones and leaves out a portion. Found here are over 150,000 clones, under 9.5% of them singletons; the top ten hold roughly 0.5%. Sequencing used central memory CD4+ T cells from blood. This TCR was recovered from a man younger than 30 with type 1 diabetes. J is TRBJ1-5 and V is TRBV7-9, with D perhaps TRBD1 (6 bases). DNA for the CDR3: TGTGCCAGCAGCTTAGGACAGGGCAATCAGCCCCAGCATTTT. Translating it yields CASSLGQGNQPQHF.